Listed below are T cell receptor beta chains from one sample, sequenced in a study of blood T cells in healthy people across ages. TCRdb re-called the 5' RACE reads through MiXCR, storing one row per CDR3 protein. The sample shows around 1,500,000 distinct CDR3 sequences, around 39% of them seen only once. The material sequenced was blood. These receptors were collected from a woman aged 18-29 years in good health. Each CDR3 is given with its conserved first and last residue. The D gene is left open where the match is weak. Clone size is given for some rows only: seen once, a few or many times, or a class if the clone is expanded.

>10|TRBV20-1|TRBJ2-1|NA|TRBD2
CSASTLAEFF
TGCAGTGCTAGCACCCTAGCGGAGTTCTTC
>15|TRBV4-1|TRBJ1-2|few|NA
CASSPVQGPNYGYTF
TGCGCCAGCAGCCCGGTGCAGGGGCCCAACTATGGCTACACCTTC
>13|TRBV6-2/TRBV6-3|TRBJ2-4|NA|NA
CASGYVAKNIQYF
TGTGCCAGCGGTTACGTAGCCAAAAACATTCAGTACTTC
>15|TRBV7-9|TRBJ1-4|few|NA
CASSLDRFDNEKLFF
TGTGCCAGCAGCTTAGACAGGTTCGATAATGAAAAACTGTTTTTT
>16|TRBV12-3/TRBV12-4|TRBJ1-4|NA|NA
CASSLAGVTTNEKLFF
TGTGCCAGCAGTTTAGCAGGGGTAACAACTAATGAAAAACTGTTTTTT
>13|TRBV12-3/TRBV12-4|TRBJ2-7|many|NA
CASVDQSGYEQYF
TGTGCCAGCGTAGATCAATCGGGTTACGAGCAGTACTTC
>10|TRBV28|TRBJ2-7|many|NA
CASSFNEQYF
TGTGCCAGCAGTTTTAACGAGCAGTACTTC
>14|TRBV18|TRBJ2-7|NA|NA
CASSPEIDSYEQYF
TGTGCCAGCTCACCTGAGATTGATTCCTACGAGCAGTACTTC
>13|TRBV18|TRBJ1-2|NA|TRBD1
CASSEGAIYGYTF
TGTGCCAGCTCAGAGGGGGCGATTTATGGCTACACCTTC
>18|TRBV7-2|TRBJ1-1|NA|NA
CASSLVPNLGQFNTEAFF
TGTGCCAGCAGCTTAGTCCCCAATCTCGGACAGTTCAACACTGAAGCTTTCTTT
>16|TRBV10-2|TRBJ2-1|NA|TRBD1
CASSGQGVDSYNERYF
TGCGCCAGCAGTGGACAGGGGGTCGACTCCTACAATGAGCGGTACTTC
>14|TRBV9|TRBJ2-5|NA|NA
CASSVDPVWETQYF
TGTGCCAGCAGCGTAGATCCAGTATGGGAGACCCAGTACTTC
>12|TRBV20-1|TRBJ2-1|few|NA
CSAREDPNEQFF
TGCAGTGCTAGGGAGGACCCTAATGAGCAGTTCTTC
>15|TRBV9|TRBJ1-6|NA|NA
CASSAYSSYNSPLHF
TGTGCCAGCAGCGCGTACAGCTCCTATAATTCACCCCTCCACTTT
>14|TRBV2|TRBJ2-7|few|TRBD1
CASSESGTGLEQYF
TGTGCCAGCAGTGAATCGGGGACAGGGCTCGAGCAGTACTTC
>10|TRBV20-1|TRBJ1-1|NA|NA
CSAGQNEAFF
TGCAGTGCTGGACAAAATGAAGCTTTCTTT
>16|TRBV6-5|TRBJ2-2|few|TRBD1
CASTNLDRGLTGELFF
TGTGCCAGCACCAACCTCGACAGGGGCCTTACCGGGGAGCTGTTTTTT
>14|TRBV7-2|TRBJ2-5|NA|TRBD2
CASCPSGRGETQYF
TGTGCCAGCTGCCCTAGCGGGAGAGGAGAGACCCAGTACTTC
>13|TRBV19|TRBJ1-1|NA|TRBD1
CASSAGGQTEAFF
TGTGCCAGTAGCGCAGGGGGCCAGACTGAAGCTTTCTTT
>14|TRBV12-3/TRBV12-4|TRBJ1-5|NA|NA
CASSANRENQPQHF
TGTGCCAGCAGTGCCAACAGGGAAAATCAGCCCCAGCATTTT
>14|TRBV7-2|TRBJ2-5|NA|TRBD2
CASTRLAGKETQYF
TGTGCGAGCACCCGACTAGCGGGGAAAGAGACCCAGTACTTC
>14|TRBV12-3/TRBV12-4|TRBJ2-3|NA|NA
CASSPAASIDTQYF
TGTGCCAGCAGCCCCGCTGCTAGCATAGATACGCAGTATTTT
>13|TRBV7-2|TRBJ1-1|NA|NA
CASSSALRTEAFF
TGTGCCAGCAGCTCCGCTTTGAGAACTGAAGCTTTCTTT
>15|TRBV5-1|TRBJ2-1|NA|NA
CASSLEGRGADEQFF
TGCGCCAGCAGCTTGGAGGGACGGGGGGCGGATGAGCAGTTCTTC